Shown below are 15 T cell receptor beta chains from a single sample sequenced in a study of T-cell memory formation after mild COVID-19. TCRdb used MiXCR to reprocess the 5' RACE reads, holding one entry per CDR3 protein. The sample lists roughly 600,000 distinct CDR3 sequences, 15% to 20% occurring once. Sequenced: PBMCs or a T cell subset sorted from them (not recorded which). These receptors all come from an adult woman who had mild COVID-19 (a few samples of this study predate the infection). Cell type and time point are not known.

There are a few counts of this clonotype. As DNA, the CDR3 is TGTGCCACCAGTGATTTGAGTGCGAATCAGCCCCAGCATTTT. Residues: CATSDLSANQPQHF. The V and J genes are TRBV24-1 and TRBJ1-5; no clear D gene. Trimming took off 0 bases at V and 4 bases at J, with 6 bases between the two ends. There are 14 residues in the CDR3. Germline lookup yields CDR1 KGHDR and CDR2 SFDVKD.

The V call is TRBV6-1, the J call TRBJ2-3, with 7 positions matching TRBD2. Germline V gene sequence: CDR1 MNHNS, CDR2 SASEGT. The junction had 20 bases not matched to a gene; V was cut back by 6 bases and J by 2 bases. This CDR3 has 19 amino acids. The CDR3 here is CASSPKSVAGVQYTDTQYF. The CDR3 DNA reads TGTGCCAGCAGCCCTAAAAGTGTTGCGGGGGTGCAATACACAGATACGCAGTATTTT.

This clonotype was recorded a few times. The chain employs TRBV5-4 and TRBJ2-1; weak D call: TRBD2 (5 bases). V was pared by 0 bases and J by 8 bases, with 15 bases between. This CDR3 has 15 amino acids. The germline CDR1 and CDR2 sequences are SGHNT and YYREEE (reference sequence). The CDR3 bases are TGTGCCAGCAGCTTGGCGGTCTCCGGGATCCATGAGCAGTTCTTC. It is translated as CASSLAVSGIHEQFF.

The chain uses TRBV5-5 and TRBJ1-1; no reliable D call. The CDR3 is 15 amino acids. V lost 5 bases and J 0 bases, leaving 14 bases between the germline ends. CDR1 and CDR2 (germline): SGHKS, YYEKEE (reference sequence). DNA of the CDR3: TGTGCCAGCAGAACTAAAGGTTTTCTGAACACTGAAGCTTTCTTT. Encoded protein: CASRTKGFLNTEAFF.

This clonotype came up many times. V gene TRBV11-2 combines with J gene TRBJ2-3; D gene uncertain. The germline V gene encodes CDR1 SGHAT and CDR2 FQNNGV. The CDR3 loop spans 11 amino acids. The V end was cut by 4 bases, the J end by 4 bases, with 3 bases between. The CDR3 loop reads CASSSSDTQYF. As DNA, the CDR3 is TGTGCCAGCAGCTCGTCAGATACGCAGTATTTT.

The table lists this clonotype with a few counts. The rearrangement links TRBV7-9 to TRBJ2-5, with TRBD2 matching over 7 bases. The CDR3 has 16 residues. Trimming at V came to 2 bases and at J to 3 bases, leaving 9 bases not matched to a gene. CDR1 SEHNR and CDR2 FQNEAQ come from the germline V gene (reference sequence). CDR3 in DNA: TGTGCCAGCAGCTTAAGTACTTTGACTAGCAAAGAGACCCAGTACTTC. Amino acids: CASSLSTLTSKETQYF.

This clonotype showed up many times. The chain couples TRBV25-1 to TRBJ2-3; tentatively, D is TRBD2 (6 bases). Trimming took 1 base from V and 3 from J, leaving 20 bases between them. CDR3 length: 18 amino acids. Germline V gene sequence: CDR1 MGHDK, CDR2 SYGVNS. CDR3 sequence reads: CASSESRELLGGTDTQYF. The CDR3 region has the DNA TGTGCCAGCAGTGAATCACGCGAACTGTTGGGGGGAACAGATACGCAGTATTTT.

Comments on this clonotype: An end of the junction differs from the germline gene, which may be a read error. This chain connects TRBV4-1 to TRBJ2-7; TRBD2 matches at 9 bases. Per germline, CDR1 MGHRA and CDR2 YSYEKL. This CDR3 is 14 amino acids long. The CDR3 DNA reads TGCGCCAGCACCCAAGCGGGGGGCGAGCACGAGCAGTACTTC. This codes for CASTQAGGEHEQYF.

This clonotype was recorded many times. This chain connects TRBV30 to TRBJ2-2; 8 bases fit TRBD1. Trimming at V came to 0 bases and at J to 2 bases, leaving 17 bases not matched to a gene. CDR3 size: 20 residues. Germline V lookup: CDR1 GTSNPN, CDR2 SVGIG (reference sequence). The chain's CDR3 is CAWSVYILGTGERNTGELFF. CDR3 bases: TGTGCCTGGAGTGTATATATTCTCGGGACAGGCGAGCGCAACACCGGGGAGCTGTTTTTT.

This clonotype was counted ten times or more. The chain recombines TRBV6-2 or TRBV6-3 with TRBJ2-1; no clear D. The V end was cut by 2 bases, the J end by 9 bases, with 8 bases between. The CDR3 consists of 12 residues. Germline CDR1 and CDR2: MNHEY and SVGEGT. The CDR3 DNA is TGTGCCAGCAGTTACGACCGCGTTGAGCAGTTCTTC. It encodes CASSYDRVEQFF.

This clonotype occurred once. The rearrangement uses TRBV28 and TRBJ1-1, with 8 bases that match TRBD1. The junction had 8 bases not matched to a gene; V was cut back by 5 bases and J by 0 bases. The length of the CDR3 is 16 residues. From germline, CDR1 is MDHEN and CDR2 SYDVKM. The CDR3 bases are TGTGCCAGCAGTGCAAGGACAGGGAGCATGAACACTGAAGCTTTCTTT. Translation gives CASSARTGSMNTEAFF.

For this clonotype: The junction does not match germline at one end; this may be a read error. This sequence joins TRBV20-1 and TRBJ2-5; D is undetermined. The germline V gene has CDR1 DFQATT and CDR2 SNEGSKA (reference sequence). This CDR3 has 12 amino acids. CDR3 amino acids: CSARQHQGTQYF. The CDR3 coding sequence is TGCAGTGCTAGGCAGCACCAAGGGACCCAGTACTTC.

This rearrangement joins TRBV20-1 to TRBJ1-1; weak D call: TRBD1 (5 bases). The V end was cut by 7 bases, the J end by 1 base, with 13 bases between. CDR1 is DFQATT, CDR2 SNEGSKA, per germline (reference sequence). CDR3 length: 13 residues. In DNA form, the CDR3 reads TGCAGTGTTAGGAGAGGGGAGAACACTGAAGCTTTCTTT. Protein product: CSVRRGENTEAFF.

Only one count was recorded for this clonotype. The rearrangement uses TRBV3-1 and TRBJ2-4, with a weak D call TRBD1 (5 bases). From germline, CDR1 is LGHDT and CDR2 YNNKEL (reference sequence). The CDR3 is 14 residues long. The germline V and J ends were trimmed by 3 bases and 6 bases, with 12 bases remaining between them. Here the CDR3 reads CASSHQGLGNIQYF. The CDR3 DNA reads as TGTGCCAGCAGCCACCAGGGTCTCGGAAACATTCAGTACTTC.

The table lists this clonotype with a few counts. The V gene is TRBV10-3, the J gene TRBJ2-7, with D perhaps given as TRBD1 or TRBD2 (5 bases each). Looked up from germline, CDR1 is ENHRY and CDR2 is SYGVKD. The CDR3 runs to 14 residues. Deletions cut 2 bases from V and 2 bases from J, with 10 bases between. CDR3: CAISELGDPYEQYF. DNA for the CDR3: TGTGCCATCAGTGAGCTGGGGGACCCCTACGAGCAGTACTTC.